This TCR beta chain was recorded in a study of blood T cell repertoires in COVID-19. Per the original methods: Estimation of nucleated cell counts was performed using reference gene primer amplification. Assay used: immunoSEQ multiplex PCR; TCRdb lists only in-frame clones, some missing. D and trimming were read from the DNA, whereas the V and J calls and clone size are those reported in that table. The table records 150,000 to 200,000 clones, over 80% of them present only once. Enrolment of Seattle patients took place during active infection, and they were followed longitudinally. The CDR3 length is 15 residues. CDR1 and CDR2 (germline): SEHNR, FQNEAQ (reference sequence). V was clipped by 2 bases and J by 1 base, with 12 bases between them.

Input material: peripheral blood. This chain joins TRBV7-9 and TRBJ2-7, with D maybe TRBD2 (6 bases). This TCR was recovered from an older woman with COVID-19, enrolled during active disease. The CDR3 region is CASSLLTGRSYEQYF. The DNA of the CDR3 is TGTGCCAGCAGCTTATTGACGGGGAGGTCCTACGAGCAGTACTTC.